This T cell receptor (beta chain) was sequenced during a study of cytomegalovirus exposure and HLA in healthy donors. Study-level findings and limits: Most CMV-associated TCR beta chains were later found to appear HLA-restricted.

A word on this clone: Its antigen is unknown.

The PCR had 60 Vbeta and 13 Jbeta primers. This table comes from immunoSEQ multiplex PCR, and its TCRdb copy is limited to in-frame clones, with some not included. The data hold roughly 200,000 clones, with about 69% observed a single time. Trimming stripped 0 bases from V and 4 bases from J, with 10 bases between. The CDR3 consists of 15 residues. CDR1 is MNHNS and CDR2 is SASEGT in the germline V gene. The specimen was PBMCs. The sequence came from a male donor in good health and CMV-seronegative. This rearrangement joins TRBV6-1 to TRBJ1-5; D perhaps matches TRBD1 (5 bases). CDR3 DNA sequence: TGTGCCAGCAGTGAAGCCGTGGGGGGAAATCAGCCCCAGCATTTT. Residues: CASSEAVGGNQPQHF.